This is a list of T cell receptor beta chains from one sample in a study of CD8+CD57+ T cells in acquired aplastic anemia. A single record per CDR3 protein comes from TCRdb applying MiXCR to the reads. This sample yields 180,000 or so distinct CDR3 sequences, of which 40% to 55% are seen a single time; approximately 2.9% belongs to the top ten. The source material was sorted CD4+, CD8+, or CD8+CD57+ T cells (not recorded which) from PBMCs. These receptors all stem from a human donor in good health. The CDR3 runs from the conserved cysteine through the conserved F or W. The D gene is left open where the match is weak. Some rows mark clone size as missing; the rest say once, few, many or name a class of expanded clone.

V gene	CDR3 length	J gene	D gene	clone size	CDR3 DNA	CDR3 protein
TRBV2	14	TRBJ2-7	.	.	TGTGCCAGCAGAAGGAATGAGGGGGGCTACGAGCAGTACTTC	CASRRNEGGYEQYF
TRBV19	15	TRBJ1-1	.	.	TGTGCCAGTAGTATAGGAGCAGGGAGGAACACTGAAGCTTTCTTT	CASSIGAGRNTEAFF
TRBV19	13	TRBJ2-1	.	.	TGTGCCAGTAGTATACGGGGGTTGGATGAGCAGTTCTTC	CASSIRGLDEQFF
TRBV2	15	TRBJ1-5	TRBD1	.	TGTGCCAGCTCGCGTGAGGGGACAGGGATCCAGCCCCAGCATTTT	CASSREGTGIQPQHF
TRBV7-2	15	TRBJ2-3	.	many	TGTGCCAGCAGCACCCGGACAGATCGCACAGATACGCAGTATTTT	CASSTRTDRTDTQYF
TRBV2	12	TRBJ2-7	.	.	TGTGCCAGCAGCTTGGACATACACGAGCAGTACTTC	CASSLDIHEQYF
TRBV12-3/TRBV12-4	13	TRBJ2-7	.	many	TGTGCCAGCAGACAATGGTGGGAAAGCGAGCAGTACTTC	CASRQWWESEQYF
TRBV11-1	18	TRBJ2-1	TRBD2	few	TGTGCCAGCAGCCCCGGTAGCGGGAGGGCCCCGTCCTACAATGAGCAGTTCTTC	CASSPGSGRAPSYNEQFF
TRBV20-1	14	TRBJ2-7	TRBD2	many	TGCAGTGTTAAGGAGGGAGGGGAAGCCTACGAGCAGTACTTC	CSVKEGGEAYEQYF
TRBV2	16	TRBJ2-7	TRBD2	once	TGTGCCAGCAGTGAAGCTGTTAGCGGGCTCTCCTACGAGCAGTACTTC	CASSEAVSGLSYEQYF
TRBV7-6	19	TRBJ2-6	TRBD1	.	TGTGCCAGCAGCCCTGTACCGGGACAGGGTGAATCTGGGGCCAACGTCCTGACTTTC	CASSPVPGQGESGANVLTF
TRBV7-9	13	TRBJ2-1	.	once	TGTGCCAGCAGTGGGGACGCGTTGGGTGAGCAGTTCTTC	CASSGDALGEQFF
TRBV11-3	16	TRBJ2-5	TRBD2	.	TGTGCCAGCAGCCCCCGGGGCGAGGGAGGGGAAGAGACCCAGTACTTC	CASSPRGEGGEETQYF
TRBV19	17	TRBJ1-5	.	.	TGTGCCAGTAGTAGGGAGACAGGAAGCCCTAGCAATCAGCCCCAGCATTTT	CASSRETGSPSNQPQHF